The 8 T cell receptor beta chains below all came from one sample that was sequenced in a study of blood T cell repertoires in COVID-19. TCRdb's copy holds only in-frame clones and misses some; the assay was immunoSEQ multiplex PCR. The sample lists 130,000 to 150,000 clones, around 87% occurring once. The sample comprised PBMCs or T cells enriched from blood (not recorded which). The source of these receptors is a woman in her twenties or thirties with acute COVID-19.

V usage is TRBV9 and J usage is TRBJ2-7, with D maybe TRBD2 (6 bases). V was cut by 2 bases and J by 4 bases, with 16 bases left in between. Germline V gives CDR1 SGDLS, CDR2 YYNGEE. The CDR3 contains 15 residues. CDR3 nucleotide sequence: TGTGCCAGCAGCGTTGGGGACTCCCGTGTTTACGAGCAGTACTTC. This gives the protein CASSVGDSRVYEQYF.

This clone was detected once. The chain recombines TRBV6-5 with TRBJ2-1; the D gene is possibly TRBD1 (6 bases). Germline lookup yields CDR1 MNHEY and CDR2 SVGAGI. The CDR3 loop spans 16 amino acids. The V and J ends lost 0 bases and 2 bases respectively, with 11 bases between them. Here the CDR3 DNA reads TGTGCCAGCAGTTACTCGATACAGGGCCCCTACAATGAGCAGTTCTTC. It codes for CASSYSIQGPYNEQFF.

The chain employs TRBV4-3 and TRBJ2-5; TRBD2 aligns across 9 bases. Germline values: CDR1 LGHNA, CDR2 YSLEER. V trimming: 1 base; J trimming: 2 bases; junction bases outside the gene matches: 11. This CDR3 has 18 amino acids. The CDR3 DNA reads TGCGCCAGCAGCCAAGGGCAGTCGAGCGGGAGGCATCAAGAGACCCAGTACTTC. This sequence encodes CASSQGQSSGRHQETQYF.

The chain recombines TRBV28 with TRBJ2-1, with 11 bases identical to TRBD2. The V and J ends lost 4 bases and 8 bases, in that order; junction bases with no gene match: 10. Germline CDR1 MDHEN, CDR2 SYDVKM. CDR3 length equals 16 residues. In DNA, the CDR3 is TGTGCCAGCAGTTGGGAACCTAGCGGGGGGAGGTATGAGCAGTTCTTC. It translates to CASSWEPSGGRYEQFF.

The chain recombines TRBV9 with TRBJ2-3, with a weak D call TRBD1 (6 bases). The CDR3 consists of 13 residues. Trimming left V 3 bases short and J 10 bases short, with 15 bases between. The germline gives CDR1 SGDLS, CDR2 YYNGEE. The CDR3 is CASSGEQGVAQYF. The DNA of the CDR3 is TGTGCCAGCAGCGGCGAACAGGGTGTGGCGCAGTATTTT.

This chain joins TRBV3-1 (or the pseudogene TRBV3-2) and TRBJ2-7; D unresolved. V was clipped by 2 bases and J by 2 bases, with 10 bases between them. There are 14 residues in the CDR3. Germline lookup yields CDR1 LGHDT and CDR2 YNNKEL (reference sequence). DNA of the CDR3: TGTGCCAGCAGCCAATGGGCAGTACCCTACGAGCAGTACTTC. This gives the protein CASSQWAVPYEQYF.

This clone was counted between two and nine times. The chain is built from TRBV18 and TRBJ2-1, with D maybe TRBD1 (6 bases). CDR1 and CDR2 (germline): KGHSH, LQKENI. The CDR3 contains 17 residues. The V end was cut by 4 bases, the J end by 0 bases, with 16 bases between. The CDR3 nucleotides read TGTGCCAGCTCACTCTCAGGGGATAGGGGCTCCTACAATGAGCAGTTCTTC. As protein: CASSLSGDRGSYNEQFF.

This chain links TRBV27 with TRBJ2-1, with D possibly matching TRBD2 (5 bases). The V and J ends lost 2 bases and 0 bases respectively, with 8 bases between them. Per the germline V gene, CDR1 is MNHEY and CDR2 is SMNVEV (reference sequence). The CDR3 is 15 amino acids. CDR3 loop: CASSLMGASYNEQFF. In nucleotides, the CDR3 is TGTGCCAGCAGTTTAATGGGAGCCTCCTACAATGAGCAGTTCTTC.